The 12 T cell receptor beta chains below come from one sample, sequenced in a study of blood T cell repertoires in COVID-19 (dated by TCRdb to 2018 to 2021). Receptors were amplified or captured by the immunoSEQ multiplex PCR assay. Drawn from immuneACCESS, this table holds only the in-frame rearrangements with V and J called that TCRdb kept. Clones are partly lost; checked studies trace under half to an unresolved V gene and leave the rest unexplained. This sample comprises 250,000 or so clones, about 85% of them detected only once. 9.5% to 14% of the sample rests with the top ten. Sequenced input: PBMCs or T cells enriched from blood (not recorded which). The receptors shown here come from a man aged 25 to 40 who had recovered from COVID-19.

This clone appeared a single time. The gene calls are TRBV27 and TRBJ2-7; no clear D. CDR1 and CDR2 from the germline V gene are MNHEY and SMNVEV (reference sequence). V lost 6 bases, J lost 3 bases, and 15 bases lay in between. There are 14 residues in the CDR3. The chain's CDR3 is CASRPGLVVYEQYF. DNA for the CDR3: TGTGCCAGCAGACCAGGTCTGGTCGTCTACGAGCAGTACTTC.

The rearrangement joins TRBV9 to TRBJ1-1; D gene uncertain. The CDR3 loop spans 13 amino acids. The V and J ends lost 0 bases and 7 bases respectively, with 10 bases between them. Germline V lookup: CDR1 SGDLS, CDR2 YYNGEE. In DNA form, the CDR3 reads TGTGCCAGCAGCGTAGGGGGAGTTAATGAAGCTTTCTTT. This codes for CASSVGGVNEAFF.

This chain links TRBV7-8 with TRBJ2-7; D possibly corresponds to TRBD1 (6 bases). Germline values: CDR1 SGHVS, CDR2 FQNEAQ. V was clipped by 5 bases and J by 8 bases, with 13 bases between them. This CDR3 is 12 amino acids long. CDR3: CASSLNRDKQYF. As DNA, the CDR3 is TGTGCCAGCAGCCTAAACAGGGATAAGCAGTACTTC.

The chain combines TRBV3-1 (or the pseudogene TRBV3-2) with TRBJ1-4, with D possibly matching TRBD1 (6 bases). The ends were cut back, 1 base at V and 8 bases at J, with 14 bases in the middle. The CDR3 length is 15 residues. Per germline, CDR1 LGHDT and CDR2 YNNKEL (reference sequence). CDR3 sequence reads: CASSQGLRGGEKLFF. CDR3 in DNA: TGTGCCAGCAGCCAAGGACTCAGGGGCGGAGAAAAACTGTTTTTT.

This chain uses TRBV11-2 with TRBJ2-1; D not resolved. Trimming left V 5 bases short and J 2 bases short, with 4 bases between. This CDR3 comprises 12 residues. The germline V gene has CDR1 SGHAT and CDR2 FQNNGV. In DNA, the CDR3 is TGTGCCAGCAGCCTCGCCTACAATGAGCAGTTCTTC. As protein: CASSLAYNEQFF.

This clone appeared a single time. The chain employs TRBV29-1 and TRBJ2-3; TRBD1 agrees at 12 bases. After removal of 6 bases from V and 5 bases from J, the junction contained 12 bases not matched to a gene. This CDR3 has 16 residues. Germline CDR1 reads SQVTM; CDR2 reads ANQGSEA. CDR3 sequence reads: CSVAPGTGGAVDTQYF. In DNA form, the CDR3 reads TGCAGCGTAGCACCCGGGACAGGGGGCGCCGTAGATACGCAGTATTTT.

This chain connects TRBV21-1 to TRBJ1-5; the table names TRBD1, a call not compared with the DNA. TRBV21-1 is a documented pseudogene. The CDR3 contains 16 residues. DNA for the CDR3: TGTGCCAGCAGCACTGGCGACAGGGGTGGGGATCAGCCCCAGCATTTT. Protein: CASSTGDRGGDQPQHF.

V gene TRBV6-2 or TRBV6-3 combines with J gene TRBJ1-5, with D maybe TRBD1 (5 bases). The germline CDR1 and CDR2 sequences are MNHEY and SVGEGT. The CDR3 loop spans 15 amino acids. Trimming cost V 6 bases and J 7 bases, with 19 bases left between them. The CDR3 DNA reads TGTGCCAGCAGCGCGACGGCGTTTTGGGGCCAGCCCCAGCATTTT. It is translated as CASSATAFWGQPQHF.

The chain uses TRBV5-4 and TRBJ1-1, with D unclear. Germline V lookup: CDR1 SGHNT, CDR2 YYREEE (reference sequence). The V end lost 4 bases, the J end lost 0 bases, and 13 bases lay between the germline ends. The CDR3 has 15 residues. The CDR3 DNA reads TGTGCCAGCAGCGGGAGGGCCCCTTTGAACACTGAAGCTTTCTTT. Amino acids: CASSGRAPLNTEAFF.

The table lists this clone with a count of one. CDR3 DNA: TGCGCCAGCAGCAGACTCAGGGGATCGGCATATGGCTACACCTTC. This sequence encodes CASSRLRGSAYGYTF. This rearrangement joins TRBV5-1 to TRBJ1-2; TRBD1 might be the D (6 bases). The CDR3 length is 15 residues. The V and J ends lost 4 bases and 5 bases respectively, with 18 bases between them. Germline V lookup: CDR1 SGHRS, CDR2 YFSETQ.

CDR3 in amino acids: CASSLVNSGYNNEQFF. Here the CDR3 DNA reads TGCGCCAGCAGCTTGGTTAATAGCGGCTACAACAATGAGCAGTTCTTC. V gene TRBV5-1 combines with J gene TRBJ2-1, with D possibly being TRBD2 (6 bases). The CDR3 consists of 16 residues. The ends were cut back, 0 bases at V and 5 bases at J, with 15 bases in the middle. CDR1 SGHRS and CDR2 YFSETQ come from the germline V gene.

The genes are TRBV10-3 and TRBJ2-7; D is ambiguous. V gave up 0 bases and J gave up 4 bases, with 16 bases separating them. The CDR3 spans 16 residues. Germline V CDR1 and CDR2: ENHRY, SYGVKD. CDR3 region: CAISESGDGSRYEQYF. Written as DNA, the CDR3 is TGTGCCATCAGTGAGTCCGGAGACGGGTCTAGATACGAGCAGTACTTC.